The present TCR beta chain was sequenced within a study of T cell responses to AZD1222 COVID-19 vaccine. Germline V lookup: CDR1 GTSNPN, CDR2 SVGIG (reference sequence). Trimming shortened V by 0 bases and J by 10 bases, and 15 bases separated the two germline ends. CDR3 length equals 13 residues. This clone occurred a few times. Its antigen remains unidentified. TCRdb's copy holds only in-frame clones and misses some; the assay was immunoSEQ multiplex PCR. The sample has approximately 80,000 clones, roughly nine tenths seen once; the top ten hold more than 2.5%. Study-wide results and caveats: Regions 160-218 and 743-854 dominated among vaccine-associated CD4 TCRs spanning spike. The breadth and depth of Spike-specific TCRs increased once two AZD1222 doses had been given. The study reported that nearly half of spike-specific TCRs target unmutated variant regions. Donors skewed white British and female; clonal diversity was possibly underestimated.

The clonotype was recovered from an adult who received the AZD1222 COVID-19 vaccine. The source was peripheral blood, collected 28 days after the second AZD1222 dose. The J gene is TRBJ1-1, the V gene TRBV30; possible D gene TRBD1, 5 bases. The CDR3, as DNA: TGTGCCTGGAGTGTAGTTTATGGGGGGGGAGCTTTCTTT. Encoded protein: CAWSVVYGGGAFF. The variable domain in full, with the rest retrieved from reference TRBV30 and TRBJ1-1, is SQTIHQWPATLVQPVGSPLSLECTVEGTSNPNLYWYRQAAGRGLQLLFYSVGIGQISSEVPQNLSASRPQDRQFILSSKKLLLSDSGFYLCAWSVVYGGGAFFGQGTRLTVV.